The entry below gives a single T cell receptor (beta chain) sequence along with its context. What it recognizes is unknown. The entry originates in a study of cytotoxic CD8 clonotypes in ibrutinib-treated CLL. The wider study: There were, on average, nearly 260,000 productive templates and around 90,000 productive rearrangements per sample. Points from the study as a whole: Upon ibrutinib response clonality rose, and upon progression it fell back toward baseline. Public clonotypes, rarely seen, contracted or held steady on treatment.

Extraction of roughly 2 micrograms of genomic DNA from cryopreserved PBMCs supplied material for TCR beta libraries. The method was immunoSEQ multiplex PCR; TCRdb's version includes in-frame clones alone and lacks a portion of them. The table shows about 140,000 clones, with around 77% occurring only once. This receptor was obtained from a human donor with chronic lymphocytic leukemia. The starting material was PBMCs, obtained after 12 months of ibrutinib treatment.

The CDR3 is CASTVTGAYNQPQHF. CDR3 DNA: TGTGCCAGCACCGTAACAGGGGCGTACAATCAGCCCCAGCATTTT. This chain uses TRBV28 with TRBJ1-5; 7 nucleotides match TRBD1. V shed 7 bases and J 3 bases; nucleotides not matched to a gene: 9. The CDR3 sequence is 15 residues long. Germline values: CDR1 MDHEN, CDR2 SYDVKM.